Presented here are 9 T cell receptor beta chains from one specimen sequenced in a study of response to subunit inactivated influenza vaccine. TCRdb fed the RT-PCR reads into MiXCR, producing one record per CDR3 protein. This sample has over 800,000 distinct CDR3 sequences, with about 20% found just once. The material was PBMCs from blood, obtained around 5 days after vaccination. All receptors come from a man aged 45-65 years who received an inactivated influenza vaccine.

DNA of the CDR3: TGTGCCAGCAGATCTAGAGGGGCCTACAATGAGCAGTTCTTC. Translating gives CASRSRGAYNEQFF. The gene calls are TRBV28 and TRBJ2-1; D is possibly TRBD1 or TRBD2 (5 bases each). Trimming pared 6 bases from V and 2 bases from J, leaving 11 bases between. Germline CDR1 and CDR2: MDHEN and SYDVKM. The CDR3 extends over 14 amino acids.

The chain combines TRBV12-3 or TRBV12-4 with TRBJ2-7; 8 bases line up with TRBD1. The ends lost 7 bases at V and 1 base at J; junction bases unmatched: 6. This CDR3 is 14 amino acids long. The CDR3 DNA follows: TGTGCCAGCAATCGACAGGGGTTGTCCTACGAGCAGTACTTC. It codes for CASNRQGLSYEQYF.

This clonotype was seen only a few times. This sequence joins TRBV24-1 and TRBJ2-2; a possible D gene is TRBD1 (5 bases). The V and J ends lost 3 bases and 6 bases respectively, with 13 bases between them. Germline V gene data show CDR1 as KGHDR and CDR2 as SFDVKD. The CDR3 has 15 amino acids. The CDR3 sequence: CATSDIRTTAGELFF. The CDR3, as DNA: TGTGCCACCAGTGATATAAGGACAACCGCCGGGGAGCTGTTTTTT.

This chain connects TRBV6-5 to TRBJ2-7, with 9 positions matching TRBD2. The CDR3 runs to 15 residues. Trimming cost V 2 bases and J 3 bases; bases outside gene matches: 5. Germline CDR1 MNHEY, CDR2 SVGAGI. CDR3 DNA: TGTGCCAGCAGTTACCCGAGCGGGGGGTTCTACGAGCAGTACTTC. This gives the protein CASSYPSGGFYEQYF.

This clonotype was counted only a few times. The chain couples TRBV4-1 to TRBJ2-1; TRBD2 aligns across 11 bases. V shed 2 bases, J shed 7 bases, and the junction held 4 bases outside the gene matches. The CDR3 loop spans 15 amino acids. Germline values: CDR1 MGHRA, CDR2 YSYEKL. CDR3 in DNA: TGCGCCAGCAGCCAACTAACTAGCGGGGGTAATGAGCAGTTCTTC. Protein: CASSQLTSGGNEQFF.

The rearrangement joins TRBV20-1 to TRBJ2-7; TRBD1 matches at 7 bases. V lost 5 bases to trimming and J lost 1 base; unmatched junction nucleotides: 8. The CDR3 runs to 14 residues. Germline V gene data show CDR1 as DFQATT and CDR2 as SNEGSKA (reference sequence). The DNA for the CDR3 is TGCAGTGCTGCTAGCCGGGACAGTTCCTACGAGCAGTACTTC. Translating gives CSAASRDSSYEQYF.

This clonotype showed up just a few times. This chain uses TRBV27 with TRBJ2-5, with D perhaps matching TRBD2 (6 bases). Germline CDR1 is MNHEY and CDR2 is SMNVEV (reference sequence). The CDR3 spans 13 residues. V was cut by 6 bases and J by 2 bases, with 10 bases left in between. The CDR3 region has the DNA TGTGCCAGCAGGGGGGAGGAGCAAGAGACCCAGTACTTC. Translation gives CASRGEEQETQYF.

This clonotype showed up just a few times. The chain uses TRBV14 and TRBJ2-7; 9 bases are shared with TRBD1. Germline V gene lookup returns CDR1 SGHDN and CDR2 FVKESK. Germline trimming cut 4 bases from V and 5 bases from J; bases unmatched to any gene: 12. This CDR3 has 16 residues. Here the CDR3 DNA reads TGTGCCAGCAGCCGCCCCGGGACAGGGAGTTCCCACGAGCAGTACTTC. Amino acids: CASSRPGTGSSHEQYF.

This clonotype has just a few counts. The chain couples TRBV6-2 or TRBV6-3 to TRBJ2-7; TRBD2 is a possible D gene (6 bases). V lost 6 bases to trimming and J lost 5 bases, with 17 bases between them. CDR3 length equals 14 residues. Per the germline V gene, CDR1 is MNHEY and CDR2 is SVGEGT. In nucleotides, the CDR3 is TGTGCCAGCAGCAGACCGGGACTCCCTAACGAGCAGTACTTC. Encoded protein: CASSRPGLPNEQYF.